The next 2 T cell receptor beta chains were all read from a single sample in a study of early T cells in non-severe SARS-CoV-2 infection. TCRdb recomputed calls from the 5' RACE reads with MiXCR, one row per CDR3 protein. Of 45,000 to 50,000 distinct CDR3 sequences listed, around 5.6% were seen once; the top ten hold about 5%. Sequenced sample: whole blood. Every receptor here comes from an adult who was a healthcare worker with PCR-confirmed SARS-CoV-2 infection or an uninfected control (not recorded which).

This clonotype is judged medium-sized. J is TRBJ2-7 and V is TRBV6-5, with no clear D. Germline CDR1 is MNHEY and CDR2 is SVGAGI. The CDR3 is 13 residues long. V was shortened by 2 bases and J by 2 bases, with 7 bases between the two germline ends. The CDR3 region is CASSYAHTYEQYF. In nucleotides, the CDR3 is TGTGCCAGCAGTTACGCACACACCTACGAGCAGTACTTC.

V and J are TRBV2 and TRBJ2-1; D possibly corresponds to TRBD2 (5 bases). The V end lost 6 bases, the J end lost 8 bases, and 14 bases lay between the germline ends. Germline CDR1 SNHLY, CDR2 FYNNEI. The CDR3 has 13 amino acids. The CDR3, as DNA: TGTGCCAGCAGAAAGGGAGAGGGCCATGAGCAGTTCTTC. Residues: CASRKGEGHEQFF.